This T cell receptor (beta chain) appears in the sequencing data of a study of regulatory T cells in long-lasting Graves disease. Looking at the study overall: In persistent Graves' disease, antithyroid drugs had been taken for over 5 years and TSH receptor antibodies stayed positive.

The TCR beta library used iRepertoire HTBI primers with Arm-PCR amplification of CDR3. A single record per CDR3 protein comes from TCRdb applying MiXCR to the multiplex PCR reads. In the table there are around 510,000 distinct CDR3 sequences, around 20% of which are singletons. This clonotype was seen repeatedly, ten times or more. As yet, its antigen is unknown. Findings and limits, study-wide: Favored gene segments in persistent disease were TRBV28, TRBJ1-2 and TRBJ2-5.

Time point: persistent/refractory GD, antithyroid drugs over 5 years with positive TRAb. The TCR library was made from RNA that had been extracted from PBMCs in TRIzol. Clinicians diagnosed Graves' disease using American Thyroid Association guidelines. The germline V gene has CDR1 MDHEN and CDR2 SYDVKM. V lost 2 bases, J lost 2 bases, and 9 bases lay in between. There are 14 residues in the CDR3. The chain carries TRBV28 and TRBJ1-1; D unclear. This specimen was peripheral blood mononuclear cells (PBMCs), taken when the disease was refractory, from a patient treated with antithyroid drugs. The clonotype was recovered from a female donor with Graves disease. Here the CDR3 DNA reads TGTGCCAGCAGTTTAAACAAACCAAACACTGAAGCTTTCTTT. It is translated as CASSLNKPNTEAFF.